This TCR beta chain derives from a study of blood T cell repertoires in COVID-19. Turning to the study itself: Acute-phase and convalescent COVID-19 samples originated in the United States, Italy and Spain. From T cells, B-cell-depleted T cells, or PBMCs came the material, which was cDNA or gDNA.

Per the authors' pipeline: Researchers report that nucleated cell counts were estimated from reference gene primer amplification. Data came from immunoSEQ multiplex PCR; TCRdb stores just in-frame clones and leaves some out. V and J calls and clone size are copied from that table; D and trimming were computed from the DNA. The sample lists 70,000 to 85,000 clones; about 90% were seen once. The TCR was taken from a woman in her 50s with active or convalescent COVID-19. The sequencing sample was made of peripheral blood.

In DNA, the CDR3 is TGCGCCAGCAGCTTGGGACTAGTAGGCAGCACAGATACGCAGTATTTT. Amino acid sequence: CASSLGLVGSTDTQYF. V is TRBV5-1 and J is TRBJ2-3, with a possible D match to TRBD2 (6 bases). The V gene lost 0 bases and the J gene lost 0 bases, with 11 bases spanning the gap. CDR3 length: 16 residues. Germline values: CDR1 SGHRS, CDR2 YFSETQ. Full variable domain (rest looked up from reference TRBV5-1 and TRBJ2-3): KAGVTQTPRYLIKTRGQQVTLSCSPISGHRSVSWYQQTPGQGLQFLFEYFSETQRNKGNFPGRFSGRQFSNSRSEMNVSTLELGDSALYLCASSLGLVGSTDTQYFGPGTRLTVL.